The clone carrying this T cell receptor beta chain has just a few counts. The antigen is unknown. A much larger clone lies a single base off, so this may be a read error. In this CDR3 the conserved last residue, phenylalanine or tryptophan, is missing, so a read error is likely. CDR1 is LGHNA, CDR2 YNFKEQ, per germline. V lost 0 bases and J lost 7; bases outside the gene matches: 3. This CDR3 is built from 16 residues. Production of TCR beta cDNA used approximately 480 ng total RNA together with a constant-region primer. ARM-PCR was slightly modified, and three nested multiplex PCR rounds with it gave rise to the TCR beta libraries. A C-beta reverse primer and TRBV1-TRBV30 forward primers served in each of the first two PCR rounds, at about 10 cycles apiece. TCRdb ran MiXCR on the multiplex PCR reads and lists one entry per CDR3 protein. The sample lists 25,000 to 35,000 distinct CDR3 sequences; roughly 77% were seen once.

From 20-30 mg of unsorted bulk tissue, DNA and RNA were co-extracted together. Treatment of the patients' primary liver carcinoma consisted of surgical resection. This sample is drawn from a study of tumor-infiltrating lymphocytes in primary liver carcinoma. Study-wide findings and caveats: Less overlap was seen in tumor-adjacent and tumor-blood pairs than in tumor region pairs.

The clonotype originates from a woman in her thirties with primary liver carcinoma and hepatitis B virus infection. What was sequenced was liver tumor tissue from sampling region 3. Subset meaning: tumor region T3, left-lateral pole. The gene calls are TRBV4-2 and TRBJ1-4, with 12 positions matching TRBD1. CDR3 bases: TGTGCCAGCAGCCAAGATATGGGACAGGGGGCTGAAAAACTGTTTGTT. Translating it yields CASSQDMGQGAEKLFV.